This TCR beta chain was found in a study of glioma-infiltrating T cells. Whole-study results and caveats: Tissue-blood divergence was below expectation in non-neoplastic patients, above in gliomas. Very few CDR3 sequences were shared between tissue and blood.

As for this clonotype: Its antigen is still unknown. A much larger clone differs from this one at a single base, so this may be a read error.

Amplification of TCR alpha and beta CDR3 regions from RNA used iRepertoire nested multiplex PCR. Via MiXCR, TCRdb re-called the multiplex PCR reads, giving one row per CDR3 protein. The top ten clones hold 9.5% to 15% of a sample with about 380,000 distinct CDR3 sequences, less than 50% of them seen once. Germline loops: CDR1 MNHEY, CDR2 SVGEGT. The ends were cut back, 7 bases at V and 8 bases at J, with 21 bases in the middle. The CDR3 extends over 15 amino acids. The sequenced material came from glioma tissue, nonneoplastic brain tissue, or PBMCs (not recorded which). The chain combines TRBV6-2 or TRBV6-3 with TRBJ2-1; D is perhaps TRBD2 (6 bases). This sequence was found in a human donor with low-grade glioma or glioblastoma, undergoing nonglioma brain surgery, or in good health (not recorded which). This CDR3 reads CASTNRGSSAYEQFF. CDR3 nucleotide sequence: TGTGCCAGCACCAACCGGGGGTCTAGCGCTTATGAGCAGTTCTTC.